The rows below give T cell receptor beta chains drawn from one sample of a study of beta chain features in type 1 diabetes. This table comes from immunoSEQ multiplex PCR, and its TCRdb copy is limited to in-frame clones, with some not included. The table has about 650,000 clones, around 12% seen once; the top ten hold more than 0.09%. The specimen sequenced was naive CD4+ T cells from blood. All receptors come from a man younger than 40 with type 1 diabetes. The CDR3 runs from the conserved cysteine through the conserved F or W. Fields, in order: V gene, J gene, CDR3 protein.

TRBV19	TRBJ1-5	CASTPIGTGDQPQHF
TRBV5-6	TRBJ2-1	CASSLEREQFF
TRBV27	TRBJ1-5	CASSLVGQSSNQPQHF
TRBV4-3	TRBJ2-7	CASSQDPRGLAPYEQYF
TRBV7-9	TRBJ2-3	CASSPSLGYTDTQYF
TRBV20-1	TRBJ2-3	CSVRGTDTQYF
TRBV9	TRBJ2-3	CASSLRTDNTDTQYF
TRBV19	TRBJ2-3	CASKEQGFTDTQYF
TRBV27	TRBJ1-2	CASSLQGAQIGYTF
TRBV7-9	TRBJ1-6	CASSAGIDNSPLHF
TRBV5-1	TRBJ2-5	CASSPSPREAQYF
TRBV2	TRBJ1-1	CALRQGGTEAFF
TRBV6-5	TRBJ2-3	CASSRGQGVDTQYF
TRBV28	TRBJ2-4	CASSMPQGREYF